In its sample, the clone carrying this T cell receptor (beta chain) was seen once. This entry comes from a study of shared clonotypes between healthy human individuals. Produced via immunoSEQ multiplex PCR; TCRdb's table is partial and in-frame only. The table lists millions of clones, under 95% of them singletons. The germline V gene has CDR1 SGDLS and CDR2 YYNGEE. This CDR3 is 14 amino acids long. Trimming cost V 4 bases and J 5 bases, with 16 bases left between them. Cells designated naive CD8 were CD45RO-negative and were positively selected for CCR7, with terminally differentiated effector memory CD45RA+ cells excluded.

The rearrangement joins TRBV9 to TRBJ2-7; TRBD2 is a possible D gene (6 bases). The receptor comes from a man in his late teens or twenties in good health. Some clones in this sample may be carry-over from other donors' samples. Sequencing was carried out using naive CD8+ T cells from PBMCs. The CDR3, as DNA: TGTGCCAGCAGCCCAAATTCGGGGGATGACGAGCAGTACTTC. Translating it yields CASSPNSGDDEQYF.